A single sample gave rise to the 20 T cell receptor beta chains below, sequenced in a study of identical twins. From the 5' RACE reads, TCRdb called clonotypes with MiXCR, one entry per CDR3 protein. Here the sample spans 1.5 million or so distinct CDR3 sequences, around 33% being singletons. The sequenced material came from cord blood. The source of these receptors is a newborn girl in good health.

This rearrangement joins TRBV5-1 to TRBJ1-4; the match to TRBD1 covers 7 bases. V dropped 0 bases and J dropped 7; count of bases not matched to a gene: 6. The germline gives CDR1 SGHRS, CDR2 YFSETQ. The CDR3 contains 15 residues. CDR3 sequence reads: CASSLVGTEGEKLFF. The CDR3 DNA reads as TGCGCCAGCAGCTTGGTTGGGACAGAAGGTGAAAAACTGTTTTTT.

The gene calls are TRBV2 and TRBJ1-5, with D uncertain. Trimming took off 3 bases at V and 4 bases at J, with 10 bases between the two ends. Germline CDR1 and CDR2: SNHLY and FYNNEI. The CDR3 has 14 amino acids. CDR3 sequence reads: CASSDEGRNQPQHF. CDR3 nucleotides: TGTGCCAGCAGTGATGAGGGAAGGAATCAGCCCCAGCATTTT. Complete variable domain (other parts from reference TRBV2 and TRBJ1-5): EPEVTQTPSHQVTQMGQEVILRCVPISNHLYFYWYRQILGQKVEFLVSFYNNEISEKSEIFDDQFSVERPDGSNFTLKIRSTKLEDSAMYFCASSDEGRNQPQHFGDGTRLSIL.

This clonotype turned up a few times. The V gene is TRBV30, the J gene TRBJ2-1; 7 bases are shared with TRBD2. The ends lost 8 bases at V and 12 bases at J; junction bases unmatched: 16. This CDR3 region has 13 residues. Per the germline V gene, CDR1 is GTSNPN and CDR2 is SVGIG (reference sequence). For the CDR3, the DNA is TGTGCCGGGACTAACGATGCCCCATCTGGGCAGTTCTTC. Encoded protein: CAGTNDAPSGQFF.

The V gene is TRBV12-3 or TRBV12-4, the J gene TRBJ2-3; 7 positions agree with TRBD1. This CDR3 is 13 amino acids long. With V trimmed by 2 bases and J by 7 bases, 3 bases remained unmatched. CDR3 region: CASSLTGAHTQYF. The DNA of the CDR3 is TGTGCCAGCAGTTTAACAGGGGCCCATACGCAGTATTTT.

This clonotype has a handful of counts. The V gene is TRBV20-1, the J gene TRBJ2-7; tentatively, D is TRBD1 or TRBD2 (5 bases each). The J call may be wrong; the DNA end is better matched by TRBJ2-5. The CDR3 extends over 12 amino acids. Germline CDR1 is DFQATT and CDR2 is SNEGSKA (reference sequence). The DNA for the CDR3 is TGCAGTGCCGCGACGGGACGTTGGACCCAGTACTTC. Amino acid sequence: CSAATGRWTQYF.

This clonotype was observed at least ten times. Here the CDR3 reads CSVGQGSETQYF. The DNA of the CDR3 is TGCAGCGTTGGACAGGGATCAGAGACCCAGTACTTC. The chain combines TRBV29-1 with TRBJ2-5; the match to TRBD1 covers 7 bases. Germline CDR1 and CDR2: SQVTM and ANQGSEA. J was trimmed by 4 bases and V by 4 bases; bases with no gene match: 3. CDR3 length: 12 amino acids.

This clonotype has only a few counts. The chain employs TRBV4-1 and TRBJ2-7, with TRBD2 as a possible D gene (5 bases). The germline CDR1 and CDR2 sequences are MGHRA and YSYEKL. The CDR3 runs 14 residues. V was pared by 4 bases and J by 5 bases, with 15 bases between. CDR3 sequence reads: CASSRLEGVHEQYF. The CDR3 nucleotides are TGCGCCAGCAGCCGCCTCGAGGGAGTTCACGAGCAGTACTTC.

The chain has TRBV4-2 and TRBJ2-1, with 12 bases aligning to TRBD2. V dropped 0 bases and J dropped 2; count of bases not matched to a gene: 17. Germline lookup yields CDR1 LGHNA and CDR2 YNFKEQ. The CDR3 is 22 amino acids. CDR3 sequence: CASSQELWLAGGPLGPYNEQFF. The CDR3 region has the DNA TGTGCCAGCAGCCAAGAGCTCTGGCTAGCGGGGGGGCCATTGGGTCCCTACAATGAGCAGTTCTTC.

This clonotype occurred a few times. The chain recombines TRBV6-5 with TRBJ1-4, with TRBD1 as a possible D gene (5 bases). The V and J ends lost 0 bases and 5 bases respectively, with 13 bases between them. The CDR3 contains 16 residues. Germline CDR1 and CDR2: MNHEY and SVGAGI. In DNA form, the CDR3 reads TGTGCCAGCAGTTACTCTCCGGGGACGGTGAATGAAAAACTGTTTTTT. Its protein product is CASSYSPGTVNEKLFF.

The V call is TRBV6-2 or TRBV6-3, the J call TRBJ2-4; 13 bases fit TRBD2. Germline V gene lookup returns CDR1 MNHEY and CDR2 SVGEGT. Trimming cost V 7 bases and J 0 bases; bases outside gene matches: 12. The CDR3 runs to 19 residues. CDR3 nucleotide sequence: TGTGCCAGCACCGCAAGACTAGCGGGGGGATTATTAGCCAAAAACATTCAGTACTTC. Translated, it gives CASTARLAGGLLAKNIQYF.

In this sample, this clonotype turned up a few times. V usage is TRBV6-5 and J usage is TRBJ2-3, with 13 bases fitting TRBD2. The germline gives CDR1 MNHEY, CDR2 SVGAGI. V trimming: 0 bases; J trimming: 1 base; junction bases outside the gene matches: 7. This CDR3 comprises 19 residues. CDR3 loop: CASSYSGLAGATGTDTQYF. DNA of the CDR3: TGTGCCAGCAGTTACTCAGGACTAGCGGGAGCTACCGGCACAGATACGCAGTATTTT.

This clonotype was seen more than once but under ten times. The J gene is TRBJ1-1, the V gene TRBV2, with 8 bases matching TRBD1. With V trimmed by 4 bases and J by 1 base, 5 bases remained unmatched. The CDR3 has 15 residues. Germline lookup yields CDR1 SNHLY and CDR2 FYNNEI. The CDR3 is CASSVQGVPNTEAFF. Written as DNA, the CDR3 is TGTGCCAGCAGTGTACAGGGGGTCCCGAACACTGAAGCTTTCTTT.

This clonotype was recorded once. V gene TRBV6-1 combines with J gene TRBJ2-3, with 8 nucleotides matching TRBD2. Germline CDR1 and CDR2: MNHNS and SASEGT. J was trimmed by 5 bases and V by 8 bases; bases with no gene match: 12. This CDR3 is built from 15 residues. In DNA form, the CDR3 reads TGTGCCAGCGGTGCCCGGGGGGGCCATCAAGATACGCAGTATTTT. Translated, it gives CASGARGGHQDTQYF.

This clonotype has more than one count but fewer than ten. The chain joins TRBV7-9 to TRBJ2-7; possibly TRBD1 or TRBD2 for D (5 bases each). Germline CDR1 and CDR2: SEHNR and FQNEAQ (reference sequence). Trimming shortened V by 2 bases and J by 1 base, and 15 bases separated the two germline ends. This CDR3 region has 16 residues. CDR3 in amino acids: CASSLPRDGLSYEQYF. CDR3 in DNA: TGTGCCAGCAGCTTACCCCGGGACGGCTTATCCTACGAGCAGTACTTC.

As concerns this clonotype: Mismatch with germline at one junction end may stem from a read error. The gene calls are TRBV28 and TRBJ2-7; no clear D. The V gene's germline CDR1 is MDHEN and CDR2 SYDVKM. This CDR3 region has 10 residues. CDR3 DNA sequence: TGTGCCAGCAGCCGTTACGACCAGTACTTC. This codes for CASSRYDQYF.

This clonotype was seen more than once but under ten times. V usage is TRBV6-4 and J usage is TRBJ1-1, with D unclear. CDR1 is MRHNA and CDR2 is SNTAGT in the germline V gene. Trimming pared 9 bases from V and 1 base from J, leaving 15 bases between. There are 14 residues in the CDR3. CDR3 in amino acids: CASPLLAPNTEAFF. The CDR3 DNA reads as TGTGCCAGTCCCCTTTTAGCGCCGAACACTGAAGCTTTCTTT.

On this clonotype itself: A single base separates this from a much larger clone, so it may be a read error. The chain carries TRBV10-3 and TRBJ2-7; D remains ambiguous. Germline CDR1 and CDR2: ENHRY and SYGVKD. V was pared by 1 base and J by 2 bases, with 9 bases between. This CDR3 has 14 amino acids. CDR3 amino acids: CAISEFGRAYEQYF. Here the CDR3 DNA reads TGTGCCATCAGTGAGTTTGGCCGAGCCTACGAGCAGTACTTC.

J is TRBJ2-4 and V is TRBV5-6; D remains ambiguous. The germline gives CDR1 SGHDT, CDR2 YYEEEE. The CDR3 runs 15 residues. The V end was cut by 0 bases, the J end by 3 bases, with 10 bases between. The CDR3 DNA is TGTGCCAGCAGCTTGGGGGTTTTTGACAAAAACATTCAGTACTTC. Amino acid sequence: CASSLGVFDKNIQYF.

This clonotype was picked up many times. The V and J genes are TRBV12-3 or TRBV12-4 and TRBJ2-7, with 7 bases fitting TRBD1. V was clipped by 6 bases and J by 3 bases; unmatched bases: 11. This CDR3 is built from 15 residues. Here the CDR3 DNA reads TGTGCCAGCAGCCCGGGGCAGGGGGTTTTCTACGAGCAGTACTTC. Residues: CASSPGQGVFYEQYF.

This clonotype was counted between two and nine times. This chain uses TRBV4-1 with TRBJ2-7; D unresolved. The germline gives CDR1 MGHRA, CDR2 YSYEKL. The CDR3 covers 13 residues. V shed 2 bases and J shed 5 bases, with 10 bases lying between them. The CDR3, as DNA: TGCGCCAGCAGCCAAAGTATAATCGACGAGCAGTACTTC. Amino acids: CASSQSIIDEQYF.